This T cell receptor beta chain was captured in a study of blood T cells in healthy people across ages. At the level of the study: Template switching caught about one barcoded beta molecule for each two T cells. Study-wide results and caveats: Older age coincided with a roughly linear decline in TCR beta diversity per million T cells. TCR beta diversity was tightly associated with the proportion of naive T cells.

The use of a sample-barcoded 5' primer and a J-beta primer mix characterized a second PCR of 7 to 11 cycles. MiXCR, run by TCRdb on the 5' RACE reads, gives a single entry per CDR3 protein. Here the sample spans some 640,000 distinct CDR3 sequences, roughly 49% being singletons. About this clonotype itself: The target antigen is unknown.

The authors extracted at least 6 micrograms of total RNA per sample. The CDR3 totals 13 residues. Per germline, CDR1 MRHNA and CDR2 SNTAGT. The TCR sequence derives from a woman aged 55 to 70 in good health. Material for sequencing was blood. J is TRBJ2-4 and V is TRBV6-4; 8 nucleotides align to TRBD2. The better agreement between TRBJ2-7 and the DNA end casts doubt on the J call. The CDR3 loop reads CASTGGGSDEQYF. CDR3 in DNA: TGTGCCAGCACGGGAGGGGGTTCCGACGAGCAGTACTTC.